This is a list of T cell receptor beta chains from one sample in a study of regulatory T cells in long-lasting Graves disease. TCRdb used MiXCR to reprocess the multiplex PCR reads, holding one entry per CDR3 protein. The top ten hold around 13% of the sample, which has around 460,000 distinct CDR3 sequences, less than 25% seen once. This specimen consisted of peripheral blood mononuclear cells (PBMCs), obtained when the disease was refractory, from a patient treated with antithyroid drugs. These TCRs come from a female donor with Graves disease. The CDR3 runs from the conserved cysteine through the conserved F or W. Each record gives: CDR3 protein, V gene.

CASSIGAGRVYGYTF,TRBV27
CAISESNGGLNTEAFF,TRBV10-3
CASSTGGHNQPQHF,TRBV6-1
CASSHLPHTIYF,TRBV11-3
CASSSRGGGPNEKLFF,TRBV28
CASRLAGIAYGYTF,TRBV6-1
CASIKNMGDTEAFF,TRBV19
CASSLTSQGENIQYF,TRBV28
CASSYSRGQPAYEQYF,TRBV6-2/TRBV6-3
CASSYRTDYGYTF,TRBV2
CSVGWRQETQYF,TRBV29-1
CASSEFLVRSEKLFF,TRBV25-1
CASSTGGLDYGYTF,TRBV28
CAISEESYEQYF,TRBV10-3
CASRSLSRDRAYGYTF,TRBV27
CASGSTTNEKLFF,TRBV7-2
CSAPVTGTAKNIQYF,TRBV20-1